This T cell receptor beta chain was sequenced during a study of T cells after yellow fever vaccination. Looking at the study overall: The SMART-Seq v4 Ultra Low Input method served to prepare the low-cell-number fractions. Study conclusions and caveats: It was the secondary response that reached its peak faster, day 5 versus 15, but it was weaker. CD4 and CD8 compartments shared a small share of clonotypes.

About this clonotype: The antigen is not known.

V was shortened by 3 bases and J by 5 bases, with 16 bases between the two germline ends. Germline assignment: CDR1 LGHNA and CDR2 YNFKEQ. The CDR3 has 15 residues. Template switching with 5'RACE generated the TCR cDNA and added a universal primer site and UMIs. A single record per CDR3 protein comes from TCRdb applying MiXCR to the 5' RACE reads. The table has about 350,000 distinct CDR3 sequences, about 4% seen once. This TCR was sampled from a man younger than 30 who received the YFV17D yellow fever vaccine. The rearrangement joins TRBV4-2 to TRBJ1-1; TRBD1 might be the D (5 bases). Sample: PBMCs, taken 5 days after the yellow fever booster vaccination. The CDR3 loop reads CASSHQIGGGTEAFF. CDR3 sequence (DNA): TGTGCCAGCAGCCACCAAATCGGGGGAGGGACTGAAGCTTTCTTT.